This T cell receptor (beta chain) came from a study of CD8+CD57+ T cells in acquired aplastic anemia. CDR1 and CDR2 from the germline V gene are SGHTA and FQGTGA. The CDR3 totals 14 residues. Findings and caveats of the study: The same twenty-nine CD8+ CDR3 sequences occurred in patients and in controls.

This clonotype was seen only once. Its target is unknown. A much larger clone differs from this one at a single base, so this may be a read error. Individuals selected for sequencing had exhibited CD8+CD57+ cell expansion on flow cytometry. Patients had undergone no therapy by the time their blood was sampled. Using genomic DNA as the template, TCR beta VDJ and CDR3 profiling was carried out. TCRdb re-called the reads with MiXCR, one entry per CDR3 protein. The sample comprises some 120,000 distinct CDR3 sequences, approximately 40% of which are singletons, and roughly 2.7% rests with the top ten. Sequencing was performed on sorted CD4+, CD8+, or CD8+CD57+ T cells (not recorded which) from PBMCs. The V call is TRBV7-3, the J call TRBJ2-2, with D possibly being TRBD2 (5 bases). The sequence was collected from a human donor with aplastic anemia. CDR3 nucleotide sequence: TGTGCCAGCAGCAAACCGGGGAACGCCGGGGAGCTGTTTTTT. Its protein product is CASSKPGNAGELFF.